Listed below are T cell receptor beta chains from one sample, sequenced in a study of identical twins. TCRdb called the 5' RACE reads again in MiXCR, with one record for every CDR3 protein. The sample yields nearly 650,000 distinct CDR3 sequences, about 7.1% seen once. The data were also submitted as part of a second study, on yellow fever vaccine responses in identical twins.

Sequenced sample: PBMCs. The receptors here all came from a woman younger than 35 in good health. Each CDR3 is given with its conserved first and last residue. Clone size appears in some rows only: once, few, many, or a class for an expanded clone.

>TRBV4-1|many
CASSQGLGGTSGNNEQFF
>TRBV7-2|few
CASSLVGTVQVLGEQFF
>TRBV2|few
CASSGSSGNTGELFF
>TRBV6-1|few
CASSRPGQPPGTDTQYF
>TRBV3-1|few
CASSPLARDYGYTF
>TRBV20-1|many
CSASLGDVSYEQYF
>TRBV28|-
CASTTRVDGYTF
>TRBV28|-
CASSFGVRDGYTF
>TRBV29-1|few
CSVGGVYEQYF
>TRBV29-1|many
CSVGVWDQSTDTQYF
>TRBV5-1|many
CASSPGQGELDRGYTF
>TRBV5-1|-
CASSLNGGTGELFF
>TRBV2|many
CASSVVGDTEAFF
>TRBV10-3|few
CAISAGQESTGELFF
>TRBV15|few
CATSRDQKGPTGNSPLHF
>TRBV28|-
CASSLNRAFEKLFF
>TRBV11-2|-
CASSLLGDNQPQHF
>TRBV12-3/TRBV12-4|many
CASSIRDFVPYEQFF
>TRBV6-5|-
CASSYSSSTGNQPQHF
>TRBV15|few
CATSSWMNTEAFF
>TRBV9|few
CASSGAVWGDYGYTF
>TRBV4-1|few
CASSQGSGGDEQFF
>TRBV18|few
CASSPSSLRTYNEQFF
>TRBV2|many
CASSDLGGTGELFF
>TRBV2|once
CASSNSGAGQETQYF
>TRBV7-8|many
CASSLATGTWNEQFF
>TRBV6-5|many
CASSYSSPASQYNEQFF
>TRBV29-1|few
CSAREGRGTSGRDTQYF
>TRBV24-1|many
CATSDTSGGDTQYF
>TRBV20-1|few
CSAETGPNIQYF
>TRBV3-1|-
CASSPRITGEEQFF
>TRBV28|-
CASSQGTGFTF
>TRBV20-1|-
CSAGRGVSYNEQFF
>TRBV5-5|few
CASSLAAVTGELFF
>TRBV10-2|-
CASSASRQGNQPQHF
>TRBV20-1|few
CSAGLTGPTDTQYF
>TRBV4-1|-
CASSQVTSGRDNEQFF
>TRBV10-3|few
CAIGAGGSYEQYF
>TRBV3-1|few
CASSLPPTTGTGRNEQFF
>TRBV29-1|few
CSVEDIGPNNNYGYTF
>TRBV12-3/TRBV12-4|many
CASSFQGSINQPQHF
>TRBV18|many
CASSPRADSHYEQYF
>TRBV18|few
CASSPPPSTSYEQYF
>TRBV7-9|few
CASSSSNLEAFF
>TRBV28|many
CASSLVRGHSGNTIYF
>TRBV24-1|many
CATSRSTSATDTQYF
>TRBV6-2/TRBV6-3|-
CASRPSGLAGANFYEQYF
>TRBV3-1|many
CASSGETWGGLTGELFF
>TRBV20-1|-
CSAGSAGRNYNSPLHF
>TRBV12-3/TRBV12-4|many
CASRLQVNTEAFF
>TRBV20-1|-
CSAQGAWNTEAFF
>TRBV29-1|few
CSVEDLQVYGYTF
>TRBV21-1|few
CASSKEGQGQTNEKLFF
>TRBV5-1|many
CASSLGTGESLNTQYF
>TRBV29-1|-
CSVGGLGYNEQFF
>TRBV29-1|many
CSVMDRRARVDEQFF
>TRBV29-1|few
CSVDSSPRSTDTQYF
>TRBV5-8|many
CASSVHRDKYEQYF
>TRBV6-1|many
CATEPGTGGYNEQFF
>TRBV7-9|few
CASSHRPYEQYF